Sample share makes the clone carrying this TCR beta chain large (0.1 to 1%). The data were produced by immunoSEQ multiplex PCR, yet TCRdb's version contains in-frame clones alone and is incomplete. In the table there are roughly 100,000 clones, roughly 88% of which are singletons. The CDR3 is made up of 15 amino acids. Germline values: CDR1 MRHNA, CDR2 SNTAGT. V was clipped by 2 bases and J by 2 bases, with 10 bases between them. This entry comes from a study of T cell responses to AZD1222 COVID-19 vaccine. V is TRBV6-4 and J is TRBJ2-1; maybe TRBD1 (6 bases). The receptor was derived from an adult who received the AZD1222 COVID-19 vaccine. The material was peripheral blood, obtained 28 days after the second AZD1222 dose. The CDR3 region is CASSDKAGAYNEQFF. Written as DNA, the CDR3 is TGTGCCAGCAGTGACAAGGCAGGGGCCTACAATGAGCAGTTCTTC.